This T cell receptor beta chain appears in the sequencing data of a study of identical twins. Each CDR3 protein is one row after TCRdb ran MiXCR on the 5' RACE reads. The table records about 240,000 distinct CDR3 sequences, about 10% of them present only once. This clonotype appeared many times. Antigen specificity is unknown. Study findings and constraints: Models underpredicted monozygotic twin sharing of out-of-frame TCR alpha. Beta out-of-frame sequences showed weaker excess twin sharing.

The CDR3 covers 14 residues. V was shortened by 0 bases and J by 2 bases, with 8 bases between the two germline ends. Germline CDR1 SGHDT, CDR2 YYEEEE. The sequence derives from a man in his fifties in good health. This chain uses TRBV5-6 with TRBJ1-2; D gene uncertain. The sequencing sample was made of memory T cells sorted from blood. CDR3 region: CASSLVSRNYGYTF. As DNA, the CDR3 is TGTGCCAGCAGCTTGGTCTCACGGAACTATGGCTACACCTTC.